The entry below gives a single TCR beta chain sequence along with its context. The sample belongs to a study of blood T cell repertoires in COVID-19. Per the germline V gene, CDR1 is MNHEY and CDR2 is SVGEGT. CDR3 length equals 14 residues. V dropped 6 bases and J dropped 8; count of bases not matched to a gene: 11. In terms of age and location, participants ranged from about 18 to 95 years and lived in about 25 US areas. In the authors' methods: Reference gene primer amplification in the assay estimated nucleated cell counts. Method: immunoSEQ multiplex PCR; TCRdb's copy keeps in-frame clones and lacks some. For V, J and clone size, that table is used; D and trimming come from the DNA. This sample has some 150,000 clones, with roughly 84% found just once.

The clonotype comes from a human donor with acute COVID-19. The donor label of this sample is uncertain. Sequencing was carried out using PBMCs or T cells enriched from blood (not recorded which). The rearrangement joins TRBV6-2 or TRBV6-3 to TRBJ1-2, with TRBD1 matching over 8 bases. The CDR3 DNA is TGTGCCAGCAGCCTTACCGGACAGGGAGGCGGCTACACCTTC. Amino acid sequence: CASSLTGQGGGYTF.